Sequencing of this T cell receptor (beta chain) was carried out in a study of blood T cells in healthy people across ages. V was trimmed by 1 base and J by 0 bases, leaving 8 bases between them. The CDR3 contains 14 residues. Germline-derived CDR1 and CDR2 are DFQATT and SNEGSKA (reference sequence). A second roughly 7 to 11 cycle PCR used barcoded and J-beta primers. Each CDR3 protein gets one entry after TCRdb re-called the 5' RACE reads with MiXCR. The sample includes over a million distinct CDR3 sequences, approximately 42% seen only once; the top ten take 4%. With regard to this clonotype: What it recognizes is unknown.

Study-wide points: Nothing was known about donor CMV status, and this possibly confounded expanded clonotype changes.

The source material was blood. The rearrangement uses TRBV20-1 and TRBJ2-3; no clear D. This sequence was found in a woman between 18 and 29 years old in good health. The CDR3 nucleotides are TGCAGTGCTAGAGTCGCTATTAGCACAGATACGCAGTATTTT. It specifies CSARVAISTDTQYF.